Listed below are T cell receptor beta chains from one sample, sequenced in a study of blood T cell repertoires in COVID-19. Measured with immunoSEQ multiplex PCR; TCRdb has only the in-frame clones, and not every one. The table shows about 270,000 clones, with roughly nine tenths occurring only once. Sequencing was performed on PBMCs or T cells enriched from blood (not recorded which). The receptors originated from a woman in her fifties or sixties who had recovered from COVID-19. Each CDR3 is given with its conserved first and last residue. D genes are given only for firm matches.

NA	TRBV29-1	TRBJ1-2	CSVVLYRAGELRYGYTF
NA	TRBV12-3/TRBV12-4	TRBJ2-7	CASRLTGNYEQYF
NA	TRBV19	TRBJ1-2	CASDGNYGYTF
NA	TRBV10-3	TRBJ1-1	CAISELGVGVTEAFF
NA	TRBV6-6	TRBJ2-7	CASSLLSCQFISTSGQYF
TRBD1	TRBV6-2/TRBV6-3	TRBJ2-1	CASSLGQGQAPEQFF
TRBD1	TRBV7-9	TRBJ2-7	CASSRTTGVYEQYF
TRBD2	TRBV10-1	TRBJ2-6	CARRGGRGANVLTF
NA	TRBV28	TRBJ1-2	CASSAGLYGYTF
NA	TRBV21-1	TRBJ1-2	CASSYKQGVWGYTF
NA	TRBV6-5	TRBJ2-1	CASTNQMAGKGEQFF
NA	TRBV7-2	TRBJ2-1	CASSLAGDYEQFF
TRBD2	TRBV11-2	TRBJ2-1	CASTRGKPGLGYNEQFF
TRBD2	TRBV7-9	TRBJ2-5	CASSPRGGGQETQYF
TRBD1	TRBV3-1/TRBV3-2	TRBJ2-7	CASSHSYRGQGGEQYF
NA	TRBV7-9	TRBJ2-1	CASTHSYNEQFF
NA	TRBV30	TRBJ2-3	CAWSVGLNTDTQYF
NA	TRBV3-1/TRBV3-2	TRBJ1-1	CASSQDRDLENTEAFF
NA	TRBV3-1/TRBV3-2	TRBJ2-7	CASSLSAGTSSEQYF
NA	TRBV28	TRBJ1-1	CASSALIRVKAFF
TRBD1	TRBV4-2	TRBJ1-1	CASSQERQGMNTEAFF
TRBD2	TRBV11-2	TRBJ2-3	CASSLGAAGSTDTQYF
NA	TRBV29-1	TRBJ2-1	CSVEGGGTRLNEQFF
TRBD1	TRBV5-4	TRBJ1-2	CASSALDRPYGYTF
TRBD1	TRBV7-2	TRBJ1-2	CASTGQGSTLYGYTF
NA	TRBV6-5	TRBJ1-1	CASSRDNLNTEAFF
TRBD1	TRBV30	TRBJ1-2	CAWSGTGISGYTF
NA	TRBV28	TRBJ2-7	CASSLPGGIEYEQYF
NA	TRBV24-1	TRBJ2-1	CATSDSEPGFPYNEQFF
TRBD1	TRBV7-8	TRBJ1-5	CASSADRPLLGNQPQHF
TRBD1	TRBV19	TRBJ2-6	CASHPPGQASSGANVLTF
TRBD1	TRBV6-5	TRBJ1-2	CASSHRDRGSGYTF
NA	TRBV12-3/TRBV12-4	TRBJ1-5	CASTQGVQPQHF
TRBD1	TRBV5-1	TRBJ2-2	CASSLSDRGRLGNTGELFF
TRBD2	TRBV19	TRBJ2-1	CASSSPLAQTYNEQFF
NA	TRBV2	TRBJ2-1	CASSEGIIPGGEQFF
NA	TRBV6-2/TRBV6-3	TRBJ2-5	CASSSESGTIQETQYF
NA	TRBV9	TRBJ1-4	CASSVGRFIGQQNEKLFF
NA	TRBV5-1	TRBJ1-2	CASTYRTDNYGYTF
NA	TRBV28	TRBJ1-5	CASRGSTSNQPQHF
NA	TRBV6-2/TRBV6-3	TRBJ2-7	CASSYSPTYEQYF
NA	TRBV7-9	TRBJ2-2	CASSLGLLNTGELFF
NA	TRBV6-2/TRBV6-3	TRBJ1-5	CASSTYGQSNQPQHF
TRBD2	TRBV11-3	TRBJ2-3	CASSLEGLAGDTQYF
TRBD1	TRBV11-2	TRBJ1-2	CASSSLRDREVNYGYTF
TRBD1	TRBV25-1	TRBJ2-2	CASHPAGTGNTGELFF
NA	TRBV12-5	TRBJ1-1	CASGAQGLSTEAFF
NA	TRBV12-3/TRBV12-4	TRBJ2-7	CASSFAQRQYF